This T cell receptor (beta chain) was obtained from a study of blood T cell repertoires in COVID-19 (dated by TCRdb to the early 2020s). As for the study more broadly: Recovered participants in ImmuneRACE Cohort 3 were defined by two consecutive negative NP/OP PCR tests, clearance by a healthcare professional, or resolution of symptoms. The collaborator samples originated in the United States, Italy and Spain and spanned the acute and convalescent phases of COVID-19. The material from the prospective study consisted of cDNA or gDNA derived from T cells, B-cell-depleted T cells, or PBMCs. The dataset comprised deeply sampled blood TCRbeta repertoires from subjects exposed to, actively infected with, or recovered from COVID-19. The repertoires were made available in a free public database intended to serve as a resource for research on the immune response to SARS-CoV-2. The samples were drawn from two sources: the first 160 participants of the ongoing ImmuneRACE study, and over 1,000 subjects contributed by 6 global collaborators. Sample metadata almost always included a de-identified subject ID, COVID-19 status, age in years and sex. Where available, HLA class I and class II types were taken from metadata supplied by the sample provider and were not determined by assay-based typing. General study outcomes and caveats: The quantity of clinical and demographic metadata differed by source and by participant and was supplied without curation.

V is cut back by 2 bases and J by 2 bases, with 4 bases in the junction unmatched. CDR1 and CDR2 (MNHEY, SVGEGT) derive from the germline V gene. From the cysteine through the phenylalanine, the CDR3 covers 15 amino acids. The kept DNA is CDR3 alone, 45 bases in frame from the first base. Note on this clone: The antigen this receptor binds is unknown. No much larger clone exists at a distance of one base, and base qualities are not known.

Participants in the prospective study were enrolled through a virtual design, were aged roughly 18 to 95 years, and lived in roughly 24 United States geographic areas. In the prospective study, cohorts were assigned on the basis of participant-reported clinical history obtained from a screening survey and a study questionnaire. In the prospective study, mobile phlebotomists collected whole blood, serum and a nasopharyngeal or oropharyngeal swab from each participant. Participants in the prospective study had the option to provide additional blood draws and questionnaires over an approximately 2-month period. Before DNA extraction, blood samples from the prospective study were shipped at room temperature or frozen. TCRbeta CDR3 regions were amplified from genomic DNA using the immunoSEQ Assay, a bias-controlled multiplex PCR. As for the original processing: The number of nucleated cells in each sample was estimated from the amplification of reference gene primers within the assay. To quantify the absolute abundance of each unique TCRbeta CDR3 rearrangement, sequence reads were collapsed and filtered. Productive Simpson clonality was computed per sample as the square root of Simpson's diversity index over productive rearrangements. This is the immuneACCESS table as TCRdb keeps it, with only in-frame sequences that have V and J called. A part of the clones is gone; compared with another copy, unresolved V genes explain less than half, and the rest is unexplained. Clone size and V and J calls were adopted from that table, with D and trimming inferred from the DNA. This sample comprises fewer than 250,000 clones, around 86% of them detected only once. Of the sample, less than 8% falls within the top ten clones.

The rearrangement joined TRBV6-2 or TRBV6-3 to TRBJ1-1, and 8 junctional nucleotides match TRBD1. Sequenced: PBMCs or T cells enriched from blood (not recorded which). This TCR was sampled from a man younger than 40 in a cohort exposed to, infected with or recovered from COVID-19 (not recorded which). The CDR3 region has the sequence CASSYIGTGNTEAFF. The nucleotides read TGTGCCAGCAGTTACATTGGGACAGGCAACACTGAAGCTTTCTTT.